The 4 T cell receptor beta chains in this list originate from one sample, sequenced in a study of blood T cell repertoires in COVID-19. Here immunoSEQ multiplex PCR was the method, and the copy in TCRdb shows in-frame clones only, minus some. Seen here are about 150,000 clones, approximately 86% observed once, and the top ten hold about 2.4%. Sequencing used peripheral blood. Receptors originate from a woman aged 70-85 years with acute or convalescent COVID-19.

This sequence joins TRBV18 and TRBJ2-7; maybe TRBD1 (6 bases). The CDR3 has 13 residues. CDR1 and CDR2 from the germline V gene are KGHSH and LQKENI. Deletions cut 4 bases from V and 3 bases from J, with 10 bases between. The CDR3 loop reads CASSLGQHYEQYV. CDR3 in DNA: TGTGCCAGCTCACTTGGACAGCACTACGAGCAGTACGTC.

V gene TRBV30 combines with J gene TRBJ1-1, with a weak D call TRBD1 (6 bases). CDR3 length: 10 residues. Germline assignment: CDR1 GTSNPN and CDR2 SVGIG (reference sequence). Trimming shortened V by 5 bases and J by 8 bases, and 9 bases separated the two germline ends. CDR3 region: CAWDRREAFF. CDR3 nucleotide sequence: TGTGCCTGGGACAGGCGCGAAGCTTTCTTT.

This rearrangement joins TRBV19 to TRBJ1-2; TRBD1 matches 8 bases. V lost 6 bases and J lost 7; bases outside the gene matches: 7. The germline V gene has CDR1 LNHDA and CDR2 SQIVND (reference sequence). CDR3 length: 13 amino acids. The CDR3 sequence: CASRSGTGVGYTF. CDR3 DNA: TGTGCCAGTAGATCCGGGACAGGAGTTGGCTACACCTTC.

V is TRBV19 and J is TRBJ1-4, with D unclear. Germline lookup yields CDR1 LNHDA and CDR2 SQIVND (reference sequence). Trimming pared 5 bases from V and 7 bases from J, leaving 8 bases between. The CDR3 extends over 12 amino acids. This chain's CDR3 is CASSPDIEKLFF. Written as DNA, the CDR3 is TGTGCCAGTAGTCCAGACATTGAAAAACTGTTTTTT.